This TCR beta chain was captured in a study of cytomegalovirus exposure and HLA in healthy donors (dated by TCRdb to the late 2010s). Regarding the research as a whole: According to an earlier analysis of 450 to 650 of the donors, about 180 million T cells yielded 100 million or so unique TCR beta sequences and about 300 Gb of sequence data. Roughly 300 gigabases of sequencing data and roughly 90 million unique TCR sequences were included in an early release covering about 600 HLA-typed donors. Of the approximately 400 genotyped donors, around 81% fell in the genetic ancestry cluster associated with self-reported Caucasian donors. The study was designed to test whether signatures of past pathogen exposure could be identified by cataloging public T cell receptors. The study profiled the T cell repertoires of under 700 subjects by immunosequencing and related them to cytomegalovirus serostatus. In addition to the first cohort of 666 subjects, a separate validation cohort of 130 or so different subjects was used. To predict cytomegalovirus infection status, the study brought together high-throughput TCR immunosequencing, statistical association of individual TCRs with disease status, and machine learning. A later analysis re-analyzed previously published TCR beta repertoires from 600 to 850 donors and added high-resolution HLA genotyping to study TCR occurrence patterns. The later analysis used no new phenotypic data to find candidate immune exposures, relying instead on TCR beta sequences and their occurrence across donors. To decide whether each TCR beta V gene segment behaved as functional or pseudogenic, an earlier analysis of some 600 of the donors relied on high-throughput TCR beta sequencing. Donor age, sex, ethnicity and CMV serostatus were collected together with the repertoire data. A later genetic analysis took genome-wide SNP genotypes for about three fifths of the 666 donors and used that subset as a discovery cohort. Every discovery cohort repertoire had been produced on one sequencing platform. Class I and class II HLA loci were covered by the typing at four-digit resolution. Typing coverage varied by locus: roughly 620-640 donors for A, B, C, DRB1 and DQB1; more than 500 for DQA1; more than 600 for DPA1; roughly 450 for DPB1. Four to six DR-DQ haplotypes were handled as single units for association and clustering, since linkage in the cohort was strong. Among 300 to 500 genotyped donors of the cohort, an average of roughly 230,000 unique TCR beta nucleotide sequences was sequenced per donor, of which roughly 17% were non-productive.

The cohort consisted of 650 to 700 healthy bone marrow donors. Cohort members were all nominally healthy when sampled, although unrecorded immune exposures were likely present. The donor was CMV seropositive and belonged to the group of 250 to 300 seropositive cohort members. Each donor provided a peripheral blood sample, and peripheral blood mononuclear cells were used for TCR beta sequencing. Genomic DNA was extracted from the blood cell samples with the Qiagen DNeasy Blood Extraction Kit. The table lists this clone with a few counts. Its antigen remains unidentified. No clone much larger than this one lies a single base away; base qualities are absent. The paper's findings and limits, for the study overall: A later analysis found that TCR association rates varied across HLA loci, with DRB1 alleles showing the most associated TCRs and HLA-C alleles the fewest. A total of 150 or so TCR beta chains were listed by the study as associated with cytomegalovirus. Because HLA typing was unavailable for some donors at each locus, only the typed subset was used in association tests. V-gene and J-gene trimming of TCR beta chains was associated with a missense DCLRE1C variant in a later genetic analysis, and the association was replicated in an independent cohort. A further reported finding was that TCR beta sequences accurately predicted the HLA-A and HLA-B alleles for most subjects in the first cohort. Compared with equally common non-associated chains, HLA-associated TCR beta chains in a later analysis were more clonally expanded and had lower generation probabilities. Three of the identified cytomegalovirus-associated TCR beta chains were confirmed in vitro to be specific for cytomegalovirus antigens. The classifier was reported to diagnose cytomegalovirus status with high specificity and sensitivity in both the original and validation cohorts. According to a later analysis, most CMV-associated TCR beta chains appeared to be HLA-restricted, and the HLA associations seemed to be driven largely by CMV exposure. Most TCR sequences were seen in very few donors, while some public TCRs were found in many individuals. In a later genetic analysis, fewer N-insertions in productive TCRs were reported among donors in an Asian-associated ancestry cluster than the approximately 710-donor mean. Only TCR beta chains were sequenced in this cohort, and the absence of alpha or paired-chain data limited detectable features. Correlated functional status among segregating V segments might be attributable to linkage disequilibrium, but an unknown experimental factor could not be ruled out. A cluster of highly shared sequence variants was judged likely to represent a technical artifact of the sequencing pipeline. Strong co-occurrence of HLA alleles, especially DR and DQ, made assigning TCR associations to individual alleles difficult. Immune exposure information for the cohort was limited to CMV serostatus. The presence/absence analyses assumed that sequencing depth was roughly uniform across donors, and that assumption may not be true. In a later analysis, several top co-occurrence clusters were reported to appear linked to parvovirus B19, influenza, CMV and Epstein-Barr virus. In an earlier analysis of approximately 590 of the donors, most TCR beta V segments appeared in productive rearrangements about 90% or about 30% of the time, broadly matching IMGT annotations. At a false discovery rate of 0.05, a later analysis linked 15,000 to 20,000 TCR beta sequences to specific HLA alleles. The authors suggested that the approach could potentially be extended to other disease states and immunological phenotypes. Seventeen rarely observed V segments, including chromosome 9 orphons, were excluded from the earlier analysis of about 600 of the donors because counts were too low.

Library method: the immunoSEQ multiplex PCR assay. For the multiplex PCR, a mixture combining 60 forward primers for TCR Vbeta segments and 13 reverse primers for TCR Jbeta segments was used. The CDR3 region of rearranged TCR beta genes was amplified from genomic DNA by a multiplex PCR assay. The amplified TCR beta libraries were sequenced on the Illumina HiSeq System as 87-base-pair reads. The study's processing was this. A later analysis tallied 75 million to 95 million unique TCR beta chains across the 666 repertoires, and about 12 million of those chains were shared by two or more donors. A nearest-neighbor algorithm error-corrected the raw reads and collapsed the reads into unique sequences, merging closely related sequences to remove PCR and sequencing errors. Alignment of CDR3 sequences to IMGT reference sequences was used to assign V, D and J gene segments. For a sequence to be retained, a match of at least six nucleotides was required to both a V gene segment and a J gene segment. Rearrangements were called productive when the CDR3 lacked stop codons and stayed in frame with V and J; all others were non-productive. Following IMGT convention, CDR3 was defined as the stretch from the second conserved V-encoded cysteine to the conserved J-encoded phenylalanine. In an earlier analysis of some 550 of the donors, sequences lacking an unambiguous match to a single V gene segment were excluded. An earlier analysis of fewer than 750 of the donors classified V segments as functional when productive rearrangements were above 56.7% and as segregating when the standard deviation between donors was above 5%. To diagnose cytomegalovirus status from the catalog of TCR beta chain sequences, a statistical classification framework was built. In a later analysis, TCR nucleotide sequences were compared against IMGT/GENE-DB human TR gene sequences so that V and J genes could be assigned. The TCRdist pipeline was used in a later analysis to assign CDR3 sequences and most-parsimonious VDJ recombination scenarios. A later analysis defined each TCR beta chain by its CDR3 amino acid sequence plus V-gene family, and excluded reads lacking a unique V-gene family. In a later analysis, around 650 highly shared, low-generation-probability nucleotide sequences were removed to address suspected cross-contamination and a sequencing artifact. A later analysis calculated a clonal expansion index for each public chain from normalized within-repertoire ranks of inferred template counts. Generation probabilities in a later analysis came from a VDJ recombination model fitted to out-of-frame rearrangements, and those results were checked against IGoR. A later analysis scored TCR-TCR, TCR-HLA and TCR-CMV co-occurrence with hypergeometric tests, applying a repertoire-size bias correction to TCR pairs. In a later analysis, false discovery rates were estimated by permuting HLA or CMV assignments 20 times. In a later analysis, co-occurring TCRs were grouped using DBSCAN, and TCRdist sequence similarity was added for clustering within HLA-allele-positive subsets. Co-occurrence clustering excluded repertoires with fewer than 30,000 or more than 120,000 public chains, plus five with anomalous nucleotide sharing. TCRdb took over this immuneACCESS table, retaining in-frame rearrangements with V and J assigned. Such tables are incomplete; in checked studies, under half of the missing clones stem from an unresolved V gene, and the remainder is unexplained. V, J and clone size reflect that table, while D and trimming were determined from the DNA. This sample lists 150,000 to 200,000 clones; around a tenth were detected once. Together, the top ten hold less than 1.5% of the sample.

The clonotype was recovered from a woman between 25 and 40 years old in good health and CMV-seropositive. The sample taken for sequencing was PBMCs.

CDR3 reads: CASSFLGRATGELFF. DNA sequence: TGTGCCAGCAGCTTTCTCGGGAGGGCCACCGGGGAGCTGTTTTTT. The sequence is built from TRBV7-9 and TRBJ2-2; TRBD2 agrees with 8 junctional bases. V has 3 bases trimmed and J has 4 bases trimmed; junction bases matching no gene number 4. Per the germline V gene (reference sequence), SEHNR is the CDR1 and FQNEAQ is the CDR2. Counted from cysteine to phenylalanine, this CDR3 has 15 amino acids. Here the CDR3 DNA is all that survives: 45 bases in frame from base 1. This CDR3, with the reference TRBV7-9 and TRBJ2-2 proteins standing in past its ends, gives the full variable domain DTGVSQNPRHKITKRGQNVTFRCDPISEHNRLYWYRQTLGQGPEFLTYFQNEAQLEKSRLLSDRFSAERPKGSFSTLEIQRTEQGDSAMYLCASSFLGRATGELFFGEGSRLTVL.